The clone carrying this T cell receptor beta chain was recorded at least ten times. TCRdb re-called the RT-PCR reads through MiXCR, storing one row per CDR3 protein. Of about 700,000 distinct CDR3 sequences in the sample, approximately 14% are singletons; the top ten hold 3.6%. The V gene's germline CDR1 is DFQATT and CDR2 SNEGSKA (reference sequence). The V and J ends lost 6 bases and 3 bases, in that order; junction bases with no gene match: 8. This CDR3 is built from 14 residues. Sequencing was done on a sample of memory CD4+ T cells from blood. This receptor was taken from a female donor in good health, serving as a healthy control. The rearrangement links TRBV20-1 to TRBJ2-7; 10 positions agree with TRBD2. The CDR3 coding sequence is TGCAGTGCGCCCCATAGCGGGAGGTACTACGAGCAGTACTTC. It codes for CSAPHSGRYYEQYF.